Shown below are 9 T cell receptor beta chains from a single sample sequenced in a study of blood T cell repertoires in COVID-19. Data came from immunoSEQ multiplex PCR; TCRdb stores just in-frame clones and leaves some out. The sample lists about 130,000 clones, around 81% occurring once. The source material was peripheral blood. All receptors come from a man younger than 45 with COVID-19, enrolled during active disease.

The chain links TRBV7-9 to TRBJ2-5; TRBD2 agrees at 9 bases. J lost 5 bases, V lost 1 base, and 11 bases had no gene match. Germline V gene lookup returns CDR1 SEHNR and CDR2 FQNEAQ (reference sequence). The CDR3 totals 17 residues. The CDR3 loop reads CASSLDYGGGAQETQYF. The DNA of the CDR3 is TGTGCCAGCAGCTTAGACTACGGCGGGGGGGCCCAGGAGACCCAGTACTTC.

This clone was counted between two and nine times. The chain recombines TRBV18 with TRBJ2-2; D perhaps matches TRBD1 (5 bases). This CDR3 contains 14 residues. V lost 4 bases and J lost 2, with 8 bases in between. CDR1 KGHSH and CDR2 LQKENI come from the germline V gene. For the CDR3, the DNA is TGTGCCAGCTCACGACAGACAAACACCGGGGAGCTGTTTTTT. It codes for CASSRQTNTGELFF.

The sample holds one count of this clone. The chain couples TRBV12-5 to TRBJ1-1; a weak D match, TRBD1 (5 bases). The germline V gene encodes CDR1 LGHNT and CDR2 FRNRAP. V gave up 1 base and J gave up 5 bases, with 20 bases separating them. This CDR3 contains 17 residues. The CDR3 loop reads CASGLALRGGLRTEAFF. In DNA form, the CDR3 reads TGTGCTAGTGGTTTGGCCCTGCGGGGGGGTTTGAGGACTGAAGCTTTCTTT.

The CDR3 coding sequence is TGTGCCAGCAGCGTGGCGGTCTCCTACAATGAGCAGTTCTTC. Protein product: CASSVAVSYNEQFF. The chain carries TRBV9 and TRBJ2-1; D is unclear. The V end was cut by 2 bases, the J end by 0 bases, with 6 bases between. This CDR3 has 14 residues. Per the germline V gene, CDR1 is SGDLS and CDR2 is YYNGEE.

This clone was counted only a few times. V usage is TRBV5-6 and J usage is TRBJ1-1; D not resolved. The CDR3 is 14 amino acids. V lost 1 base, J lost 0 bases, and 7 bases lay in between. Germline CDR1 reads SGHDT; CDR2 reads YYEEEE. This chain's CDR3 is CASSLMRMNTEAFF. In DNA, the CDR3 is TGTGCCAGCAGCTTGATGCGGATGAACACTGAAGCTTTCTTT.

Details on this clone: Other DNA sequences within the sample encode an identical CDR3. The genes are TRBV28 and TRBJ2-7, with TRBD1 matching over 10 bases. V was clipped by 3 bases and J by 4 bases; unmatched bases: 6. The CDR3 totals 15 residues. CDR1 and CDR2 (germline): MDHEN, SYDVKM. The CDR3, as DNA: TGTGCCAGCAGTTTTTTGGACAGGGGGACATACGAGCAGTACTTC. Translation gives CASSFLDRGTYEQYF.

The chain couples TRBV27 to TRBJ2-3; a possible D gene is TRBD2 (5 bases). This CDR3 contains 14 residues. CDR1 and CDR2 (germline): MNHEY, SMNVEV (reference sequence). Trimming took 4 bases from V and 2 from J, leaving 10 bases between them. The CDR3 sequence: CASSSTTTTDTQYF. CDR3 sequence (DNA): TGTGCCAGCAGTTCGACTACTACCACAGATACGCAGTATTTT.

This clone was seen more than once but under ten times. CDR3 sequence reads: CASSLGTGGYGYTF. CDR3 in DNA: TGTGCCAGCAGTTTAGGGACAGGGGGGTATGGCTACACCTTC. V is TRBV28 and J is TRBJ1-2; 11 nucleotides align to TRBD1. This CDR3 comprises 14 residues. V shed 2 bases, J shed 5 bases, and the junction held 1 base outside the gene matches. CDR1 MDHEN and CDR2 SYDVKM come from the germline V gene.

The genes are TRBV11-1 and TRBJ2-2; D unclear. Trimming cost V 5 bases and J 2 bases, with 15 bases left between them. CDR1 is SGHAT, CDR2 FQDESV, per germline (reference sequence). CDR3 size: 16 residues. The CDR3 sequence: CASSPDQVNNTGELFF. The DNA for the CDR3 is TGTGCCAGCAGCCCAGATCAGGTAAACAACACCGGGGAGCTGTTTTTT.